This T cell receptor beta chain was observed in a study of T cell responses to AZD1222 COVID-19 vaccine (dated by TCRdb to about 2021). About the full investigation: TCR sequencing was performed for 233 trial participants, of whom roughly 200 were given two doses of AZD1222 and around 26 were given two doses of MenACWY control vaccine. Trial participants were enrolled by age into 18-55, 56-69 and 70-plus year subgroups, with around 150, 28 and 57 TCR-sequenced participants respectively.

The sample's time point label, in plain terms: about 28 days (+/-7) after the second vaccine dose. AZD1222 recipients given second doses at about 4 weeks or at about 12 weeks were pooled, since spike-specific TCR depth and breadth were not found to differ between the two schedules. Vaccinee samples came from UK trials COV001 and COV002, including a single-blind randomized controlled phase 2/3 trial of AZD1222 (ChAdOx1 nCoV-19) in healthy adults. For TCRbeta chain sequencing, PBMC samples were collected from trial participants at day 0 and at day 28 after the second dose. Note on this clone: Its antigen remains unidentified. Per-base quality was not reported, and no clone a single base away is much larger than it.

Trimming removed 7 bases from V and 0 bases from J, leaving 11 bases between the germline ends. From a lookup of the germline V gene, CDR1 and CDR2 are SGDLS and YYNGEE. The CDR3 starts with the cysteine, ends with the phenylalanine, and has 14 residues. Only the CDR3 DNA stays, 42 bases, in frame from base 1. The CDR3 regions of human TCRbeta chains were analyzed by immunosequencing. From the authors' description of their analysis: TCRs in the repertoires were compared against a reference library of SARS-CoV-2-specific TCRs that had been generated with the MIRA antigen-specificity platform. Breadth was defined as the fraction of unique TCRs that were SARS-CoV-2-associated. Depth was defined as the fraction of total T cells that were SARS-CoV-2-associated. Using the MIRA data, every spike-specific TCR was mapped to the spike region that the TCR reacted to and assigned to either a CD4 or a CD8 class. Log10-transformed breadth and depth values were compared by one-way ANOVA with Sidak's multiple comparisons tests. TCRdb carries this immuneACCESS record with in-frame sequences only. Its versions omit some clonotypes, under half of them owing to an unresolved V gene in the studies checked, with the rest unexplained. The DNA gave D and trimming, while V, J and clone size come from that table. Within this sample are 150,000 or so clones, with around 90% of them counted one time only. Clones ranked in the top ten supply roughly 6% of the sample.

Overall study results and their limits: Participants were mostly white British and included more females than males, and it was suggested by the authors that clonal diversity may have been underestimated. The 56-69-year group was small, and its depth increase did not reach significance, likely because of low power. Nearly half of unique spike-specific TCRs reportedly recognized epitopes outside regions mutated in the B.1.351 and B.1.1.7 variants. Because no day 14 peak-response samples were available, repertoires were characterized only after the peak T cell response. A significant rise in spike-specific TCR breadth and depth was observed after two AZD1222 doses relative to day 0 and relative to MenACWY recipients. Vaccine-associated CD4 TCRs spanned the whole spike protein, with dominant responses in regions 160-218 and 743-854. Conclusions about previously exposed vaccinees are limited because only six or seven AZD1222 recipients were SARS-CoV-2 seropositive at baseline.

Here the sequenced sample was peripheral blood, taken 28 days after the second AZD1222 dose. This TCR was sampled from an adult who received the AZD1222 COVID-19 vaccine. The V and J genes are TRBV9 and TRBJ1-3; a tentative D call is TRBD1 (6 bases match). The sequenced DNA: TGTGCCAGCGCCACAGGGACCTCTGGAAACACCATATATTTT. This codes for CASATGTSGNTIYF.